The 20 T cell receptor beta chains below come from one sample, sequenced in a study of shared clonotypes between healthy human individuals (TCRdb year 2020). Libraries were built with the immunoSEQ multiplex PCR assay. In its TCRdb copy, this immuneACCESS table keeps in-frame sequences only and misses some clones. Where compared with another copy, unresolved V genes explain less than half of these, and the others have no known cause. Counted in this sample were roughly 2.5 million clones; roughly 92% of them appeared once. Over 0.12% of the sample goes to the ten largest clones. The sequenced sample consisted of naive CD4+ T cells sorted from blood. Sample cell subset or site, as interpreted from the label and publication: CD45RA+ positively selected. The receptor set was obtained from a young man in good health.

The rearrangement links TRBV18 to TRBJ2-7; TRBD1 aligns across 10 bases. CDR1 KGHSH and CDR2 LQKENI come from the germline V gene. The V gene end was trimmed by 6 bases and the J gene end by 2 bases; junction bases not matched to a gene: 7. This CDR3 has 15 amino acids. Written as DNA, the CDR3 is TGTGCCAGCTCCCGCCGGACAGGGGGGGCCTACGAGCAGTACTTC. Its translation is CASSRRTGGAYEQYF.

The chain couples TRBV5-1 to TRBJ2-7, with D possibly matching TRBD1 (6 bases). V was clipped by 3 bases and J by 1 base, with 11 bases between them. The V gene's germline CDR1 is SGHRS and CDR2 YFSETQ. The CDR3 is 14 amino acids. The CDR3, as DNA: TGCGCCAGCAGCTCGTCCACAGGGTCCTACGAGCAGTACTTC. Residues: CASSSSTGSYEQYF.

The V and J genes are TRBV28 and TRBJ1-6, with a possible D match to TRBD1 (5 bases). Germline values: CDR1 MDHEN, CDR2 SYDVKM. The V end lost 2 bases, the J end lost 4 bases, and 9 bases lay between the germline ends. The CDR3 has 15 residues. The CDR3 nucleotides read TGTGCCAGCAGTTTACAGGGAACTTATAATTCACCCCTCCACTTT. The encoded protein is CASSLQGTYNSPLHF.

This chain uses TRBV25-1 with TRBJ2-5, with D perhaps assigned TRBD1 or TRBD2 (5 bases each). CDR3 length: 14 amino acids. The ends were cut back, 1 base at V and 5 bases at J, with 11 bases in the middle. Germline assignment: CDR1 MGHDK and CDR2 SYGVNS. The CDR3 bases are TGTGCCAGCAGTGAATTGGGGGAATCGGAGACCCAGTACTTC. Amino acid sequence: CASSELGESETQYF.

The chain uses TRBV7-8 and TRBJ1-3; TRBD1 aligns across 7 bases. Germline V lookup: CDR1 SGHVS, CDR2 FQNEAQ. The CDR3 covers 15 residues. Unmatched junction bases numbered 4, after V lost 5 bases and J lost 0 bases. The DNA of the CDR3 is TGTGCCAGCAGCGTGGGACAGATCTCTGGAAACACCATATATTTT. Amino acids: CASSVGQISGNTIYF.

About this clone: Other DNA sequences from this sample encode an identical CDR3 as well. V and J are TRBV25-1 and TRBJ1-1; D is unresolved. CDR1 is MGHDK and CDR2 is SYGVNS in the germline V gene. This CDR3 comprises 14 residues. Trimming pared 6 bases from V and 0 bases from J, leaving 11 bases between. The CDR3 DNA is TGTGCCAGCAGCCTAGGGCTGCTGAACACTGAAGCTTTCTTT. Translated: CASSLGLLNTEAFF.

V and J are TRBV7-2 and TRBJ1-6, with D unresolved. Deletions cut 5 bases from V and 8 bases from J, with 10 bases between. Germline assignment: CDR1 SGHTA and CDR2 FQGNSA. The CDR3 contains 13 residues. CDR3 protein: CASSPIVDSPLHF. The CDR3 DNA sequence: TGTGCCAGCAGCCCCATAGTGGATTCACCCCTCCACTTT. Supplemented by reference TRBV7-2 and TRBJ1-6, the full variable domain reads GAGVSQSPSNKVTEKGKDVELRCDPISGHTALYWYRQSLGQGLEFLIYFQGNSAPDKSGLPSDRFSAERTGGSVSTLTIQRTQQEDSAVYLCASSPIVDSPLHFGNGTRLTVT.

The chain is built from TRBV7-9 and TRBJ1-6; D is uncertain. There are 13 residues in the CDR3. The germline V gene has CDR1 SEHNR and CDR2 FQNEAQ (reference sequence). Trimming pared 5 bases from V and 7 bases from J, leaving 9 bases between. In nucleotides, the CDR3 is TGTGCCAGCAGCGCCCGGGAGAATTCACCCCTCCACTTT. This sequence encodes CASSARENSPLHF.

This chain uses TRBV2 with TRBJ2-1; 14 bases fit TRBD2. The germline CDR1 and CDR2 sequences are SNHLY and FYNNEI. V trimming: 10 bases; J trimming: 10 bases; junction bases outside the gene matches: 6. The CDR3 has 13 residues. CDR3 amino acids: CATGLAGAREQFF. The CDR3, as DNA: TGTGCCACGGGACTAGCGGGAGCAAGGGAGCAGTTCTTC.

This clone was picked up one time. The CDR3 sequence: CASSPGPEWGNTIYF. CDR3 bases: TGCGCCAGCAGCCCGGGACCAGAATGGGGAAACACCATATATTTT. The V gene is TRBV5-1, the J gene TRBJ1-3, with D possibly TRBD1 on 5 matching bases. Germline V gene sequence: CDR1 SGHRS, CDR2 YFSETQ. The CDR3 is made up of 15 amino acids. Trimming cost V 4 bases and J 4 bases, with 15 bases left between them.

This clone was detected only a few times. This chain joins TRBV5-5 and TRBJ1-6; D may be TRBD1 (6 bases). This CDR3 has 15 amino acids. Germline CDR1 is SGHKS and CDR2 is YYEKEE (reference sequence). Trimming took 6 bases from V and 9 from J, leaving 19 bases between them. The CDR3 here is CASTPEGGSGSPLHF. DNA for the CDR3: TGTGCCAGCACCCCGGAAGGGGGTTCGGGTTCACCCCTCCACTTT. Based on the CDR3 plus reference TRBV5-5 and TRBJ1-6, the full variable domain is DAGVTQSPTHLIKTRGQQVTLRCSPISGHKSVSWYQQVLGQGPQFIFQYYEKEERGRGNFPDRFSARQFPNYSSELNVNALLLGDSALYLCASTPEGGSGSPLHFGNGTRLTVT.

The V and J genes are TRBV5-4 and TRBJ1-2; D call uncertain. V was trimmed by 9 bases and J by 4 bases, leaving 19 bases between them. CDR3 length: 14 amino acids. CDR1 and CDR2 (germline): SGHNT, YYREEE (reference sequence). The CDR3 sequence is CATLNRAGGYGYTF. CDR3 DNA: TGTGCCACCTTAAATCGGGCAGGAGGCTATGGCTACACCTTC.

DNA of the CDR3: TGTGCCAGCTCACCAGCGACAGGGGACCAAGATACGCAGTATTTT. Residues: CASSPATGDQDTQYF. This rearrangement joins TRBV18 to TRBJ2-3, with 8 bases lining up with TRBD1. With 2 bases clipped from V and 5 bases from J, the junction kept 6 bases outside the gene matches. This CDR3 is 15 amino acids long. Germline V lookup: CDR1 KGHSH, CDR2 LQKENI.

This sequence joins TRBV5-4 and TRBJ1-4, with TRBD1 matching over 8 bases. V was pared by 3 bases and J by 3 bases, with 7 bases of the junction left unmatched. Germline assignment: CDR1 SGHNT and CDR2 YYREEE (reference sequence). The CDR3 totals 16 residues. The CDR3 here is CASSWGQGAPNEKLFF. As DNA, the CDR3 is TGTGCCAGCAGCTGGGGGCAGGGGGCGCCTAATGAAAAACTGTTTTTT.

This chain links TRBV5-4 with TRBJ1-1; tentatively, D is TRBD1 (6 bases). Trimming removed 0 bases at V and 5 bases at J, with 20 bases between. In germline, CDR1 is SGHNT, CDR2 YYREEE (reference sequence). CDR3 size: 17 residues. CDR3 residues: CASSLGYREPRGTEAFF. The DNA for the CDR3 is TGTGCCAGCAGCTTGGGGTACAGGGAACCTAGGGGGACTGAAGCTTTCTTT.

The rearrangement links TRBV7-9 to TRBJ2-4; 7 positions agree with TRBD1. Germline assignment: CDR1 SEHNR and CDR2 FQNEAQ (reference sequence). This CDR3 has 17 amino acids. V shed 3 bases and J 0 bases; nucleotides not matched to a gene: 8. The CDR3 nucleotides are TGTGCCAGCAGCTTTTCCCCGGGACAGAGAGCCAAAAACATTCAGTACTTC. It translates to CASSFSPGQRAKNIQYF.

With regard to this clone: This same CDR3 is encoded by further DNA sequences in the sample. The chain recombines TRBV7-2 with TRBJ2-5, with 8 bases matching TRBD1. The CDR3 has 13 residues. The V gene's germline CDR1 is SGHTA and CDR2 FQGNSA. Trimming took 3 bases from V and 5 from J; bases not matched to a gene: 2. The CDR3 spells CASSFRGRETQYF. The DNA for the CDR3 is TGTGCCAGCAGCTTCAGGGGGCGGGAGACCCAGTACTTC.

This rearrangement joins TRBV9 to TRBJ1-2, with D possibly matching TRBD1 (6 bases). The CDR3 runs to 16 residues. V was trimmed by 3 bases and J by 6 bases, leaving 21 bases between them. The germline gives CDR1 SGDLS, CDR2 YYNGEE. CDR3 nucleotide sequence: TGTGCCAGCAGCGCCCAGACATCAGGGGCTCCCCATGGCTACACCTTC. It is translated as CASSAQTSGAPHGYTF.

This chain links TRBV28 with TRBJ1-1, with no clear D. V lost 5 bases and J 0 bases, leaving 10 bases between the germline ends. Germline CDR1 and CDR2: MDHEN and SYDVKM. The CDR3 sequence is 14 residues long. The CDR3 coding sequence is TGTGCCAGCAGTGGGAGGGCGGTGAACACTGAAGCTTTCTTT. Translation: CASSGRAVNTEAFF.

The J gene is TRBJ1-5, the V gene TRBV5-1; D might be TRBD1 (6 bases). Trimming took 4 bases from V and 6 from J, leaving 17 bases between them. Germline CDR1 is SGHRS and CDR2 is YFSETQ. CDR3 length: 15 amino acids. In nucleotides, the CDR3 is TGCGCCAGCAGCCCGGGGGGCGAGACCCCTCAGCCCCAGCATTTT. Translating it yields CASSPGGETPQPQHF.